This section outlines one TCR beta chain sequence together with its context. Its antigen is undetermined. The CDR3 consists of 15 residues. V lost 3 bases to trimming and J lost 3 bases, with 9 bases between them. CDR1 and CDR2 from the germline V gene are MNHNS and SASEGT. Second-dose intervals near 4 or 12 weeks were combined. The sample belongs to a study of T cell responses to AZD1222 COVID-19 vaccine. Study-wide findings and caveats: Regions left unmutated in variants are reportedly the target of nearly half of spike-specific TCRs.

Assay: immunoSEQ multiplex PCR; the TCRdb copy retains only in-frame clones and omits some. This table holds over 110,000 clones, around 90% found once. The chain combines TRBV6-1 with TRBJ1-6; D is uncertain. The sequences come from peripheral blood, collected 28 days after the second AZD1222 dose. This clonotype was sampled from an adult who received the AZD1222 COVID-19 vaccine. For the CDR3, the DNA is TGTGCCAGCAGTGAGCGGGCAATCTATAATTCACCCCTCCACTTT. Translation gives CASSERAIYNSPLHF.